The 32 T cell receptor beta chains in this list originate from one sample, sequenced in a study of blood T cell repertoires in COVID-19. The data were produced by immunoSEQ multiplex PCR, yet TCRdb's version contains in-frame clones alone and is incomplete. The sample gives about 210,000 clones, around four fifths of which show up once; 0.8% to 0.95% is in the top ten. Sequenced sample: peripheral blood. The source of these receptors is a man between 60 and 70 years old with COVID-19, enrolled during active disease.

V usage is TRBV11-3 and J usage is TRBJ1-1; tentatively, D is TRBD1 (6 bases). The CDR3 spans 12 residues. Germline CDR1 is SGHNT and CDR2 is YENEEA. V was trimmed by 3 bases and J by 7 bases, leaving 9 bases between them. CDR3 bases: TGTGCCAGCAGCTTCAGGGGTGGTGAAGCTTTCTTT. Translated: CASSFRGGEAFF.

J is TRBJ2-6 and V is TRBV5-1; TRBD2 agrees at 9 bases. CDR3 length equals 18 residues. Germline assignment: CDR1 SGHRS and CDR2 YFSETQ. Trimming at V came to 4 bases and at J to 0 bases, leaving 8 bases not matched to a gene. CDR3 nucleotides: TGCGCCAGCAGCATTTCGGGACTAGCCTTCTCTGGGGCCAACGTCCTGACTTTC. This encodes CASSISGLAFSGANVLTF.

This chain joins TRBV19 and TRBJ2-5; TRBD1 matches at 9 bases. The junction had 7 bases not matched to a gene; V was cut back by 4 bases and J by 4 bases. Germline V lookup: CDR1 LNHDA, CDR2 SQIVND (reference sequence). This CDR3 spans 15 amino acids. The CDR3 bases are TGTGCCAGTAGTAGGACAGGGGTCGTGAGAGAGACCCAGTACTTC. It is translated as CASSRTGVVRETQYF.

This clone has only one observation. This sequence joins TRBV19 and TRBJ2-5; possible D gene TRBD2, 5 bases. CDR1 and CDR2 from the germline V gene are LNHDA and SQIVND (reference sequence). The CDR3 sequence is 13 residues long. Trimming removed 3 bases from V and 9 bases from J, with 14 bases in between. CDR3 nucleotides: TGTGCCAGTAGTATCACGGGGTCTGAGGCCCAGTACTTC. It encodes CASSITGSEAQYF.

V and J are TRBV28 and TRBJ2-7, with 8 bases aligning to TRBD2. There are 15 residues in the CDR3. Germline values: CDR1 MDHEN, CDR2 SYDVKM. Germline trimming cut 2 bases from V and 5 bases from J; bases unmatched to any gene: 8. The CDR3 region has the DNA TGTGCCAGCAGTTTAGCGGCTAGCGGGCCCCACGAGCAGTACTTC. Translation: CASSLAASGPHEQYF.

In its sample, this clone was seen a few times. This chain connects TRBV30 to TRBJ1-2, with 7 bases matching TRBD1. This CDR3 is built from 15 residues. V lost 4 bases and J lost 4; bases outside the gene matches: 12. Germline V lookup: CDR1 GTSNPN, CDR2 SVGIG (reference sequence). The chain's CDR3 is CAWTFAGGWGYGYTF. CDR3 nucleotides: TGTGCCTGGACCTTTGCAGGGGGATGGGGCTATGGCTACACCTTC.

CDR3: CASSIQGTLNAEQFF. The CDR3 DNA follows: TGTGCCAGCAGCATCCAGGGGACCCTCAATGCTGAGCAGTTCTTC. This chain connects TRBV9 to TRBJ2-1; D perhaps matches TRBD1 (6 bases). This CDR3 spans 15 amino acids. Germline lookup yields CDR1 SGDLS and CDR2 YYNGEE. V lost 4 bases, J lost 9 bases, and 20 bases lay in between.

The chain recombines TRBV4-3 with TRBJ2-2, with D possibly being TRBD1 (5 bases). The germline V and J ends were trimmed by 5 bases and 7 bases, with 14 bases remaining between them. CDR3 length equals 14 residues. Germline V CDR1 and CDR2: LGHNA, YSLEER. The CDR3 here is CASSSQTVFGELFF. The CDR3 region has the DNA TGCGCCAGCAGCTCCCAGACAGTCTTCGGGGAGCTGTTTTTT.

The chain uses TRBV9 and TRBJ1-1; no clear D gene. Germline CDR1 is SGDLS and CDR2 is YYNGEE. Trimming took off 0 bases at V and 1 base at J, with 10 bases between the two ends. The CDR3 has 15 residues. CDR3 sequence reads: CASSVDAEPNTEAFF. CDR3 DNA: TGTGCCAGCAGCGTAGACGCAGAACCGAACACTGAAGCTTTCTTT.

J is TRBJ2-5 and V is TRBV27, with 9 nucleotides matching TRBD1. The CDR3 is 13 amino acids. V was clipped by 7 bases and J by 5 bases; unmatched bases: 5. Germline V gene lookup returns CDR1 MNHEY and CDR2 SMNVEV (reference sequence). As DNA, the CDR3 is TGTGCCAGCAAGGGGACAGGGAGGGAGACCCAGTACTTC. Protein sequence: CASKGTGRETQYF.

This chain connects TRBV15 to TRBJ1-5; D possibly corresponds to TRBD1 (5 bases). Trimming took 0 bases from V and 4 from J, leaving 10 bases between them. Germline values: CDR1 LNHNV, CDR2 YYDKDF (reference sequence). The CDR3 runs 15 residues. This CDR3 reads CATSRDSRANQPQHF. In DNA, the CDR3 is TGTGCCACCAGCAGAGATTCCAGGGCTAATCAGCCCCAGCATTTT.

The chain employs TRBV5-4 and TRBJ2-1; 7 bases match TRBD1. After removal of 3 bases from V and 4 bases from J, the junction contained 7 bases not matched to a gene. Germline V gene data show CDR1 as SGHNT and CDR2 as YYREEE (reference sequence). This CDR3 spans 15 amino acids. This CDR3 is CASSSRDSKYNEQFF. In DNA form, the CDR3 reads TGTGCCAGCAGCTCCCGGGACAGCAAATACAATGAGCAGTTCTTC. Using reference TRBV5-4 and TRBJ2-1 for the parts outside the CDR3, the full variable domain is ETGVTQSPTHLIKTRGQQVTLRCSSQSGHNTVSWYQQALGQGPQFIFQYYREEENGRGNFPPRFSGLQFPNYSSELNVNALELDDSALYLCASSSRDSKYNEQFFGPGTRLTVL.

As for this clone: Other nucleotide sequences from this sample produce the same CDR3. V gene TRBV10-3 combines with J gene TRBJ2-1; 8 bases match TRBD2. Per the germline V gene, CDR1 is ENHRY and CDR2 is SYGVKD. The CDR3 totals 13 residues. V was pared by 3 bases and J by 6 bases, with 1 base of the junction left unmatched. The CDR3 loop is CAISERGGNEQFF. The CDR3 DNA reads TGTGCCATCAGTGAACGGGGGGGCAATGAGCAGTTCTTC.

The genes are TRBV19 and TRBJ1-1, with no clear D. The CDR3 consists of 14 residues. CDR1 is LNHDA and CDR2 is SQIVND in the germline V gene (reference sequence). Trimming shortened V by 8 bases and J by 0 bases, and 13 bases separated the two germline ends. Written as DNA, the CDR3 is TGTGCCAGTTCTAAAGGCGGATTGAACACTGAAGCTTTCTTT. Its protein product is CASSKGGLNTEAFF.

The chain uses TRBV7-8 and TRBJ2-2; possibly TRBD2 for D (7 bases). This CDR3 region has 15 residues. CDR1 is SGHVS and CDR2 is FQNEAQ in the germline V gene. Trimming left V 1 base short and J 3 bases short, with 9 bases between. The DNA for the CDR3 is TGTGCCAGCAGCTTAGGGGGGGGCCACACCGGGGAGCTGTTTTTT. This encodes CASSLGGGHTGELFF. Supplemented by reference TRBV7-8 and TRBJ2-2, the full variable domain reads GAGVSQSPRYKVAKRGQDVALRCDPISGHVSLFWYQQALGQGPEFLTYFQNEAQLDKSGLPSDRFFAERPEGSVSTLKIQRTQQEDSAVYLCASSLGGGHTGELFFGEGSRLTVL.

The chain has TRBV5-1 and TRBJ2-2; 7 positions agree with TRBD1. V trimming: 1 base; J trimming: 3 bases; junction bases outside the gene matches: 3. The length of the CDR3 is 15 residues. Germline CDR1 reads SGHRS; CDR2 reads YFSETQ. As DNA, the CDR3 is TGCGCCAGCAGCTTGACAGGGGTTCACACCGGGGAGCTGTTTTTT. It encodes CASSLTGVHTGELFF.

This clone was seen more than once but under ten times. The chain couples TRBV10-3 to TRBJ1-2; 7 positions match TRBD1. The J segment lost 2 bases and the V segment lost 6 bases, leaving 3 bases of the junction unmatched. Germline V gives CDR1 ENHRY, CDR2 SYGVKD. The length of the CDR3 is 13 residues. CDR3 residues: CAISPQGNYGYTF. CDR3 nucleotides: TGTGCCATCAGCCCACAGGGGAACTATGGCTACACCTTC.

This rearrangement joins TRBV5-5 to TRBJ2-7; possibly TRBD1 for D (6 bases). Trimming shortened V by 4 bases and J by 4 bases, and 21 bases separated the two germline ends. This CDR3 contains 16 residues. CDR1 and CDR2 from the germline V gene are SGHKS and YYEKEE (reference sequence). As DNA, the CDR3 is TGTGCCAGCAGCCCAGAGGGTGTGGGGGCCTCGTACGAGCAGTACTTC. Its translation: CASSPEGVGASYEQYF.

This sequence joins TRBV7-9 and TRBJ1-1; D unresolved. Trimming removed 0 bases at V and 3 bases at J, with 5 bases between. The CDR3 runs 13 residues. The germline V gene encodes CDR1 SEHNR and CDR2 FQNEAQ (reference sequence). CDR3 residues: CASSLASYTEAFF. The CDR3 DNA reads TGTGCCAGCAGCTTAGCTTCCTACACTGAAGCTTTCTTT.

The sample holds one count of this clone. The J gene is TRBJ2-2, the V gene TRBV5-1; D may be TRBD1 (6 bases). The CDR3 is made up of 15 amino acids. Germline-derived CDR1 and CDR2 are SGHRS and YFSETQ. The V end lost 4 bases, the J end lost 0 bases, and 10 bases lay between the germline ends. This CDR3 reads CASSLGQPNTGELFF. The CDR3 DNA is TGCGCCAGCAGCCTCGGACAGCCGAACACCGGGGAGCTGTTTTTT.

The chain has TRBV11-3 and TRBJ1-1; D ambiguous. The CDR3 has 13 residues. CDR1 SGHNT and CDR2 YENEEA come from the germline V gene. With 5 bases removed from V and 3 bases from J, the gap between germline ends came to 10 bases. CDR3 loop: CASSLLGDTEAFF. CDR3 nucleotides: TGTGCCAGCAGCCTCCTGGGAGACACTGAAGCTTTCTTT.

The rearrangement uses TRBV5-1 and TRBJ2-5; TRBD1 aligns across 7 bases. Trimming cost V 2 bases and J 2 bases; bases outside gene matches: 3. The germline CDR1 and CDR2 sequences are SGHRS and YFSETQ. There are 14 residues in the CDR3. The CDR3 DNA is TGCGCCAGCAGCTTACAGGGGAAACAAGAGACCCAGTACTTC. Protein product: CASSLQGKQETQYF.

This CDR3 reads CASSGGAANEKLFF. The CDR3 nucleotides are TGTGCCAGCAGCGGAGGCGCAGCTAATGAAAAACTGTTTTTT. The V call is TRBV6-5, the J call TRBJ1-4; D gene uncertain. The ends were cut back, 6 bases at V and 3 bases at J, with 11 bases in the middle. This CDR3 is built from 14 residues. Germline assignment: CDR1 MNHEY and CDR2 SVGAGI.

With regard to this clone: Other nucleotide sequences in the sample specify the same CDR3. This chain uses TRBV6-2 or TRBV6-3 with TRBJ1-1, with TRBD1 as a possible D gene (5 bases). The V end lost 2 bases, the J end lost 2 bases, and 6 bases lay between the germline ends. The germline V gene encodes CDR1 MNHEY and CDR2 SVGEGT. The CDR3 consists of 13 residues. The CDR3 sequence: CASSYRGNTEAFF. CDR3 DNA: TGTGCCAGCAGTTACAGGGGAAACACTGAAGCTTTCTTT.

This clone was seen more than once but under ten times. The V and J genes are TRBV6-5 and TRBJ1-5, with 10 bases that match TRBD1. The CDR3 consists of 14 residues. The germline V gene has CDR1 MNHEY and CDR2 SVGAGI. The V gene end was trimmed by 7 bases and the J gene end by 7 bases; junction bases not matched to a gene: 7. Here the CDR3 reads CASTRDRGSQPQHF. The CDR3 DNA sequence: TGTGCCAGCACGCGGGACAGGGGTTCCCAGCCCCAGCATTTT.

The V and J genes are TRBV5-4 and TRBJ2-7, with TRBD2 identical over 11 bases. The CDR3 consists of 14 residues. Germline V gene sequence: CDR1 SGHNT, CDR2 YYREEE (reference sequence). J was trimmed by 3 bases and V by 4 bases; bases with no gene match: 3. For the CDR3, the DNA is TGTGCCAGCAGCAACGGGACTAGCGGCTACGAGCAGTACTTC. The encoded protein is CASSNGTSGYEQYF.

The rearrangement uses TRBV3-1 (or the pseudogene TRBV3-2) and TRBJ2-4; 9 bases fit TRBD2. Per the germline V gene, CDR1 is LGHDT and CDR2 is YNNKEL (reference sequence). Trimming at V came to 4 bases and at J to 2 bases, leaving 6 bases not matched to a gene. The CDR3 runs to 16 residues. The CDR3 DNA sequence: TGTGCCAGCAGCCTTAGCGGGAGTATCACCAAAAACATTCAGTACTTC. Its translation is CASSLSGSITKNIQYF.

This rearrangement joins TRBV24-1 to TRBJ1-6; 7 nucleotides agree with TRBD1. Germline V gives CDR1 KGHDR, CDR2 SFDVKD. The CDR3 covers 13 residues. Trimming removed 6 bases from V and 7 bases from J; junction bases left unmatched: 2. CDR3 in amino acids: CATSSTGNSPLHF. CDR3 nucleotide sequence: TGTGCCACCAGTTCGACAGGGAATTCACCCCTCCACTTT.

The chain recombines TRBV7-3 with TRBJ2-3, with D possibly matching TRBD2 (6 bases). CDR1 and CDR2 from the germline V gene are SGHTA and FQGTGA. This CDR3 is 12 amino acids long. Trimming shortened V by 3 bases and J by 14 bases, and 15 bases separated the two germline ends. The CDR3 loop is CASSFRAGQLYF. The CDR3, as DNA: TGTGCCAGCAGCTTCCGAGCGGGTCAACTGTATTTT.

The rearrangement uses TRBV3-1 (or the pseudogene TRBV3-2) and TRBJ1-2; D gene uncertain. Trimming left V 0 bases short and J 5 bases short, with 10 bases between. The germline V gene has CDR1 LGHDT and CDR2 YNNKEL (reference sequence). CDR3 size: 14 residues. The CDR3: CASSQELGVYGYTF. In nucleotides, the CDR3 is TGTGCCAGCAGCCAAGAATTGGGAGTTTATGGCTACACCTTC.

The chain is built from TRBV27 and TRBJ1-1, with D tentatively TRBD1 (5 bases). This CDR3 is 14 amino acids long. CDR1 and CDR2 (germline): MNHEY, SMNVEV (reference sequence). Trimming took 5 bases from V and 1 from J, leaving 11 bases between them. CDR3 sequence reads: CASSPGGGNTEAFF. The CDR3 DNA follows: TGTGCCAGCAGTCCTGGGGGGGGGAACACTGAAGCTTTCTTT.

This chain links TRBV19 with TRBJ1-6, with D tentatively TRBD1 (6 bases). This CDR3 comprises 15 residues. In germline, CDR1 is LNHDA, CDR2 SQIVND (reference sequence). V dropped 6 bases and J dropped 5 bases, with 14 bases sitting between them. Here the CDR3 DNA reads TGTGCCAGTAGCCCCCTTCAGGGGAATAATTCACCCCTCCACTTT. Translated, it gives CASSPLQGNNSPLHF. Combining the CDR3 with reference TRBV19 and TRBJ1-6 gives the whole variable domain DGGITQSPKYLFRKEGQNVTLSCEQNLNHDAMYWYRQDPGQGLRLIYYSQIVNDFQKGDIAEGYSVSREKKESFPLTVTSAQKNPTAFYLCASSPLQGNNSPLHFGNGTRLTVT.